The rows below give T cell receptor beta chains drawn from one sample of a study of blood T cell repertoires in COVID-19. Produced via immunoSEQ multiplex PCR; TCRdb's table is partial and in-frame only. Among about 240,000 clones listed, roughly 79% were seen once. Material: peripheral blood. The source of these receptors is a woman of 80 years or more with COVID-19, enrolled during active disease. The conserved cysteine and the conserved F or W are not part of the CDR3 here. Size is omitted from some rows. Given values are once, few, many or a class for expanded clones.

v_gene: TRBV24-1
abundance: .
CDR3aa: ATRPQFPSNQPQH

v_gene: TRBV30
abundance: .
CDR3aa: AWSGLGRGNEQF

v_gene: TRBV28
abundance: .
CDR3aa: ASNKGGTGNEKLF

v_gene: TRBV6-5
abundance: .
CDR3aa: ASNPGHRVSEAF

v_gene: TRBV19
abundance: few
CDR3aa: ASSFAGQKNSPLH

v_gene: TRBV6-5
abundance: .
CDR3aa: ASSYGGNYGYT

v_gene: TRBV11-2
abundance: .
CDR3aa: ASSLDRGGWETQY

v_gene: TRBV6-5
abundance: .
CDR3aa: ASTASGGYTDTQY

v_gene: TRBV3-1/TRBV3-2
abundance: .
CDR3aa: ASSQPVSYNSPLH

v_gene: TRBV9
abundance: once
CDR3aa: ASSVVSSISQTQY

v_gene: TRBV7-9
abundance: .
CDR3aa: ASSLAPTVFYGYT

v_gene: TRBV27
abundance: .
CDR3aa: ASGSGLSNEQF

v_gene: TRBV28
abundance: .
CDR3aa: ASLSYSGANVLT

v_gene: TRBV18
abundance: .
CDR3aa: ASSPQENTEAF

v_gene: TRBV24-1
abundance: few
CDR3aa: ATSPGGLAQH

v_gene: TRBV7-3
abundance: .
CDR3aa: ASSLGGSVEETQY

v_gene: TRBV11-2
abundance: .
CDR3aa: ASSLGGYNTEAF